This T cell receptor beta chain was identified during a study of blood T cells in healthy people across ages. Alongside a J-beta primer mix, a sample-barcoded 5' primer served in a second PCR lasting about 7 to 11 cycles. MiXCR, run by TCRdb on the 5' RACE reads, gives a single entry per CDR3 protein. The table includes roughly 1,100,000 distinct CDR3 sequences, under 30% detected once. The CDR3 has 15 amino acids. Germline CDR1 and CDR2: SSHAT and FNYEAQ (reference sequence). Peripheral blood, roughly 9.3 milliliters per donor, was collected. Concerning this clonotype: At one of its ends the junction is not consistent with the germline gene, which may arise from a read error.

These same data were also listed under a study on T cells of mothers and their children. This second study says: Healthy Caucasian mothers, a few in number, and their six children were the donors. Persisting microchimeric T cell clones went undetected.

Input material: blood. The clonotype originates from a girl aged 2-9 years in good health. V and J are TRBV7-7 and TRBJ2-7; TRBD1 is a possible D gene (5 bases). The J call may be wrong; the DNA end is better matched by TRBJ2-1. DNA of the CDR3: TGTGCTAGCAGCTTAGGGGTAAATAAGCCCGATGAGCAGTTCTTC. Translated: CASSLGVNKPDEQFF.